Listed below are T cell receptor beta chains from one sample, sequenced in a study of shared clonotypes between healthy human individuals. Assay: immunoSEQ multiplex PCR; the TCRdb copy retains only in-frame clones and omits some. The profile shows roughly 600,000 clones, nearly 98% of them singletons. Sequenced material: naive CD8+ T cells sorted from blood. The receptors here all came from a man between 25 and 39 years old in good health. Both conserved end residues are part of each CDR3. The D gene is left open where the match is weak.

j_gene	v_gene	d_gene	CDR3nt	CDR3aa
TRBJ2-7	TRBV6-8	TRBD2	TGTGCCAGCAGTTACGGAGGACTAGCGGACTACGAGCAGTACTTC	CASSYGGLADYEQYF
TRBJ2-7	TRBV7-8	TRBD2	TGTGCCAGCAGCTCAGGTCCGGGACTAGCGGGAACCTTCGAGCAGTACTTC	CASSSGPGLAGTFEQYF
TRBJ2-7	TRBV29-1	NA	TGCAGCGTTCGATGGGGGATCCACGAGCAGTACTTC	CSVRWGIHEQYF
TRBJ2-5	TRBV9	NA	TGTGCCAGCAGCGCTGGGACTCCTCAAGAGACCCAGTACTTC	CASSAGTPQETQYF
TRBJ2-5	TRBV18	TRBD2	TGTGCCAGCTCACCGGGTCGGGAGGGAATGAGAGGAGAGACCCAGTACTTC	CASSPGREGMRGETQYF
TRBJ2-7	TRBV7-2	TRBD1	TGTGCCAGCAGCTTAGCGTTTCAGGGGGTTGGTTACGAGCAGTACTTC	CASSLAFQGVGYEQYF
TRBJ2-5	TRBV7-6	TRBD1	TGTGCCAGCACCGACTGGGGACAGGGTCATGAGGCCCAGTACTTC	CASTDWGQGHEAQYF
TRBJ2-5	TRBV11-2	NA	TGTGCCAGCAGCACTTGGGCGGGGCAGCAAGAGACCCAGTACTTC	CASSTWAGQQETQYF
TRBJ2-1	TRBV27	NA	TGTGCCAGCAGTTTATCGGGGGGCGGGGATGAGCAGTTCTTC	CASSLSGGGDEQFF
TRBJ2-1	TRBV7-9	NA	TGTGCCAGCAGCTCAAGCCAGCTCGGGAATGAGCAGTTCTTC	CASSSSQLGNEQFF
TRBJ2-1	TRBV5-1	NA	TGCGCCAGCAGCTTGTACTCCAGCGCTGACACACTCTACAATGAGCAGTTCTTC	CASSLYSSADTLYNEQFF
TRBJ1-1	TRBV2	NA	TGTGCCAGCAGTGAGAAGCTTTTCGGGGACACTGAAGCTTTCTTT	CASSEKLFGDTEAFF
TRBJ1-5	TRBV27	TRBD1	TGTGCCAGCAGTCGCGACAGGGGGGACAATCAGCCCCAGCATTTT	CASSRDRGDNQPQHF
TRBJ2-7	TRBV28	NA	TGTGCCAGCAGTGAGACACTTACCTACGAGCAGTACTTC	CASSETLTYEQYF
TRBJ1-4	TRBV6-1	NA	TGTGCCAGCAGCCGAAATGTGGCCAACCAGGAAAAACTGTTTTTT	CASSRNVANQEKLFF
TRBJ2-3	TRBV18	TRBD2	TGTGCCAGCTCACACTTCACCCGGACTAGCGGGAGTGATACGCAGTATTTT	CASSHFTRTSGSDTQYF